This is a list of T cell receptor beta chains from one sample in a study of neurological immune-mediated disorders. Each CDR3 protein is one row after TCRdb ran MiXCR on the 5' RACE reads. Found here are under 50,000 distinct CDR3 sequences, about 12% of them singletons; the top ten hold less than 5.5%. Sequencing was carried out using PBMCs. The receptors originated from a male donor with HTLV-1-associated myelopathy (HAM/TSP). CDR3s include the opening cysteine and the closing phenylalanine or tryptophan. A D gene is named only where the DNA matches it firmly. Size is stated for part of the rows, as once, few or many counts, or as a class when the clone is expanded.

length,size,D,J,V,CDR3,DNA
13,many,.,TRBJ1-6,TRBV20-1,CSGGRGYNSPLHF,TGCAGTGGGGGCAGGGGCTATAATTCACCCCTCCACTTT
13,many,TRBD1,TRBJ1-1,TRBV12-3/TRBV12-4,CASSLSGGTEAFF,TGTGCCAGCAGTTTATCAGGGGGCACTGAAGCTTTCTTT
14,.,TRBD1,TRBJ2-7,TRBV19,CASSRRDRDYEQYF,TGTGCCAGTAGTCGCCGGGACAGGGACTACGAGCAGTACTTC
17,many,.,TRBJ2-2,TRBV10-2,CASSDYRVHFFGGELFF,TGCGCCAGCAGTGATTACCGGGTCCACTTTTTTGGCGGGGAGCTGTTTTTT
15,many,.,TRBJ2-7,TRBV12-3/TRBV12-4,CASSFGLGHNYEQYF,TGTGCCAGCAGTTTTGGTCTGGGACACAACTACGAGCAGTACTTC
16,few,TRBD2,TRBJ2-1,TRBV20-1,CSASSSGGASWNEQFF,TGCAGTGCTAGTTCTAGCGGGGGGGCCTCGTGGAATGAGCAGTTCTTC
12,many,.,TRBJ1-5,TRBV20-1,CSATYRNQPQHF,TGCAGTGCTACCTACCGGAATCAGCCCCAGCATTTT
14,many,.,TRBJ1-1,TRBV5-1,CASSLGIQGAEAFF,TGCGCCAGCAGCTTGGGGATACAGGGCGCTGAAGCTTTCTTT
14,many,.,TRBJ1-2,TRBV28,CASSPTGSLTGYTF,TGTGCCAGCAGTCCAACCGGGAGCCTCACGGGCTACACCTTC
13,many,TRBD1,TRBJ2-7,TRBV28,CASSLTGGSEQYF,TGTGCCAGCAGTCTAACAGGGGGAAGCGAGCAGTACTTC
14,.,.,TRBJ2-3,TRBV7-2,CASSRINSLYTQYF,TGTGCCAGCAGCCGAATTAACAGTCTTTATACGCAGTATTTT
14,many,.,TRBJ2-5,TRBV5-1,CASSPRTAQETQYF,TGCGCCAGCAGCCCCCGGACTGCGCAGGAGACCCAGTACTTC
16,.,.,TRBJ2-3,TRBV4-2,CSSSQGWRGPTDTQYF,TGTTCCAGCAGCCAAGGATGGCGGGGGCCCACAGATACGCAGTATTTT
15,many,.,TRBJ2-7,TRBV6-1,CASSGPFGVSYEQYF,TGTGCCAGCAGTGGTCCTTTTGGTGTCTCCTACGAGCAGTACTTC
18,many,TRBD2,TRBJ2-1,TRBV7-2,CASSRKSMTSGGRYEQFF,TGTGCCAGCAGCCGAAAGAGCATGACTAGCGGGGGGAGATATGAGCAGTTCTTC
16,few,TRBD1,TRBJ1-4,TRBV11-2,CASSLLRTGGNEKLFF,TGTGCCAGCAGCTTACTGCGGACAGGCGGAAATGAAAAACTGTTTTTT
12,.,.,TRBJ1-3,TRBV10-3,CAARASGNTIDF,TGTGCCGCCAGAGCCTCTGGAAACACCATAGATTTC
14,many,.,TRBJ1-5,TRBV7-2,CASSLGGFNQPQHF,TGTGCCAGCAGCTTAGGGGGATTCAATCAGCCCCAGCATTTT
18,many,TRBD2,TRBJ2-3,TRBV5-1,CASSRRAGGASGTDTQYF,TGCGCCAGCAGCCGACGGGCCGGGGGGGCCTCGGGCACAGATACGCAGTATTTT
15,.,.,TRBJ2-5,TRBV28,CASSPRRTLQETQYF,TGTGCCAGCAGCCCTCGCCGGACCCTCCAAGAGACCCAGTACTTC
14,many,.,TRBJ1-3,TRBV6-6,CASTNDHHANTIYF,TGTGCCAGCACAAATGACCATCACGCGAACACCATATATTTT
15,many,.,TRBJ1-5,TRBV2,CASSEDGTTYQPQHF,TGTGCCAGCAGTGAAGACGGGACAACCTATCAGCCCCAGCATTTT
13,many,.,TRBJ1-2,TRBV24-1,CATSRRGDYGYTF,TGTGCCACCAGCCGTCGGGGGGACTATGGCTACACCTTC
16,few,TRBD1,TRBJ2-2,TRBV10-3,CAISDRGQGAGGELFF,TGTGCCATCAGTGACAGGGGACAGGGGGCCGGCGGGGAGCTGTTTTTT
11,many,.,TRBJ2-7,TRBV29-1,CSVEGPNEQYF,TGCAGCGTTGAAGGCCCGAACGAGCAGTACTTC
13,medium-sized,.,TRBJ1-4,TRBV6-2/TRBV6-3,CASSYYRIEKLFF,TGTGCCAGCAGTTACTACAGGATTGAAAAACTGTTTTTT
18,many,TRBD2,TRBJ2-1,TRBV24-1,CATSDRLAGGRPYNEQFF,TGTGCCACCAGTGATAGACTAGCGGGGGGCAGGCCTTACAATGAGCAGTTCTTC
14,many,.,TRBJ1-3,TRBV5-1,CASSSVGSGNTIYF,TGCGCCAGCAGCTCCGTAGGCTCTGGAAACACCATATATTTT
17,many,.,TRBJ2-2,TRBV5-1,CASSFLPSGARAGELFF,TGCGCCAGCAGCTTCCTCCCATCGGGGGCGCGCGCCGGGGAGCTGTTTTTT
15,many,.,TRBJ2-7,TRBV11-2,CASSPTTGSTYEQYF,TGTGCCAGCAGCCCAACAACAGGGTCCACCTACGAGCAGTACTTC
16,.,TRBD1,TRBJ2-7,TRBV6-5,CASSPVMRQGLHEQYF,TGTGCCAGCAGCCCAGTGATGCGACAGGGGCTCCACGAGCAGTACTTC
14,many,TRBD1,TRBJ2-7,TRBV29-1,CSVAQGANSYEQYF,TGCAGCGTTGCCCAGGGGGCGAATTCCTACGAGCAGTACTTC
13,many,.,TRBJ1-2,TRBV20-1,CSAKSSPSYGYTF,TGCAGTGCTAAATCCTCCCCCTCCTATGGCTACACCTTC
13,many,.,TRBJ2-2,TRBV3-1,CASSQLLTGELFF,TGTGCCAGCAGCCAACTTCTGACCGGGGAGCTGTTTTTT
10,many,.,TRBJ2-7,TRBV2,CASLLDEQYF,TGTGCCAGTCTTTTGGACGAGCAGTACTTC
14,many,.,TRBJ2-1,TRBV20-1,CSARGDSYYNEQFF,TGCAGTGCCAGGGGGGACTCATATTACAATGAGCAGTTCTTC
17,many,TRBD1,TRBJ1-3,TRBV20-1,CSARRRGQETGRNTIYF,TGCAGTGCTCGAAGGAGGGGACAGGAAACGGGGAGAAACACCATATATTTT
11,many,.,TRBJ1-5,TRBV20-1,CSAFGPSAQHF,TGCAGCGCTTTCGGCCCCTCGGCCCAGCATTTT
15,.,.,TRBJ1-1,TRBV6-5,CASSYVSSGDTEAFF,TGTGCCAGCAGTTACGTATCCTCCGGGGACACTGAAGCTTTCTTT
15,many,TRBD2,TRBJ2-2,TRBV12-3/TRBV12-4,CASSPGLGGAGELFF,TGTGCCAGCAGCCCGGGACTCGGGGGGGCCGGGGAGCTGTTTTTT
13,many,.,TRBJ2-5,TRBV20-1,CSAKSGGARTQYF,TGCAGTGCGAAGAGTGGCGGGGCCAGGACCCAGTACTTC
15,many,TRBD1,TRBJ2-1,TRBV5-1,CASSLGTGGYNEQFF,TGCGCCAGCAGCTTGGGGACAGGTGGCTACAATGAGCAGTTCTTC
14,many,.,TRBJ2-2,TRBV27,CASSATRLSGELFF,TGTGCCAGCAGTGCCACCCGGTTGTCCGGGGAGCTGTTTTTT
14,many,.,TRBJ2-2,TRBV5-1,CASSAIKETGELFF,TGCGCCAGCAGCGCTATAAAGGAAACCGGGGAGCTGTTTTTT
14,.,.,TRBJ2-3,TRBV20-1,CSASLRSGTDTQYF,TGCAGTGCTAGTCTGCGGTCAGGCACAGATACGCAGTATTTT
13,many,.,TRBJ2-3,TRBV7-2,CASSVTSGSTQYF,TGTGCCAGCAGCGTCACTTCCGGGTCAACCCAGTATTTT